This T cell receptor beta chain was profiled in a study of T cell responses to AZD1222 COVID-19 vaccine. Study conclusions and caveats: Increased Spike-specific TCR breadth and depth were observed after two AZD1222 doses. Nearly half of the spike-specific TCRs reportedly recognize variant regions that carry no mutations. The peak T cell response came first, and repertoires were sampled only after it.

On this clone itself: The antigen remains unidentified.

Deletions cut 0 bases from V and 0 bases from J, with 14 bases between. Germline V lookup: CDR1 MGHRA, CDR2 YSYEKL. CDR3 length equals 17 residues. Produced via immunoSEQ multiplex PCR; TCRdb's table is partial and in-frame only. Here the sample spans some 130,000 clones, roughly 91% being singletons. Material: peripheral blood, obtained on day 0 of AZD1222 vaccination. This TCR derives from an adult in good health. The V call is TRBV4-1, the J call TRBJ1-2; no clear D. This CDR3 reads CASSQEGYSKTNYGYTF. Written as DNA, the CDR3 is TGCGCCAGCAGCCAAGAAGGCTATTCCAAAACTAACTATGGCTACACCTTC.